Listed here are 13 T cell receptor beta chains from one sample, sequenced in a study of Ad26.COV2.S vaccination and SARS-CoV-2 variants. Treatment noted: about 20 received Ad26.COV2.S at low or high dose, single or two shots; 5 received placebo; per-sample allocation not given. Samples came from day 63 after the first vaccine or placebo injection. Sequenced by immunoSEQ multiplex PCR; TCRdb stores in-frame clones only, minus some. The table has about 350,000 clones, 70% to 90% seen once. This specimen was peripheral blood, taken in a trial of Ad26.COV2.S vaccine versus placebo. Every receptor here comes from a person aged 18-60 years who received the Ad26.COV2.S COVID-19 vaccine or a placebo.

In its sample, this clone was seen once. This chain joins TRBV4-1 and TRBJ2-3, with 9 bases fitting TRBD2. CDR1 is MGHRA, CDR2 YSYEKL, per germline. This CDR3 region has 16 residues. The V and J ends lost 0 bases and 6 bases, in that order; junction bases with no gene match: 7. The CDR3 nucleotides read TGCGCCAGCAGCCAAGATCCGACTAGCGGACTCGATACGCAGTATTTT. Its translation: CASSQDPTSGLDTQYF.

J is TRBJ1-2 and V is TRBV6-5; no reliable D call. The CDR3 is 16 residues long. The V gene lost 0 bases and the J gene lost 2 bases, with 13 bases spanning the gap. CDR1 is MNHEY, CDR2 SVGAGI, per germline. The DNA for the CDR3 is TGTGCCAGCAGTTACTCGTCCCCGGATAGAAACTATGGCTACACCTTC. As protein: CASSYSSPDRNYGYTF.

The chain carries TRBV5-6 and TRBJ1-3, with 7 bases identical to TRBD1. V lost 3 bases, J lost 4 bases, and 13 bases stayed unmatched. The CDR3 is 17 residues long. Germline CDR1 SGHDT, CDR2 YYEEEE. CDR3 DNA sequence: TGTGCCAGCAGCTCGGGCAATCGACAGGGACCAGGAAACACCATATATTTT. Amino acids: CASSSGNRQGPGNTIYF.

The chain recombines TRBV7-2 with TRBJ1-3; 8 nucleotides agree with TRBD1. Losses at the gene ends were 1 base for V and 5 bases for J; bases not matched to a gene: 13. The germline V gene encodes CDR1 SGHTA and CDR2 FQGNSA. This CDR3 is built from 18 residues. CDR3 bases: TGTGCCAGCAGCTTAGGGGCAGGGGGCGCGTTTGGTAGAAACACCATATATTTT. Protein sequence: CASSLGAGGAFGRNTIYF. Full variable domain (missing parts from reference TRBV7-2 and TRBJ1-3): GAGVSQSPSNKVTEKGKDVELRCDPISGHTALYWYRQSLGQGLEFLIYFQGNSAPDKSGLPSDRFSAERTGGSVSTLTIQRTQQEDSAVYLCASSLGAGGAFGRNTIYFGEGSWLTVV.

The chain employs TRBV7-9 and TRBJ2-7, with D possibly being TRBD2 (6 bases). The CDR3 totals 14 residues. V lost 3 bases, J lost 10 bases, and 19 bases lay in between. Germline V CDR1 and CDR2: SEHNR, FQNEAQ (reference sequence). The CDR3 coding sequence is TGTGCCAGCAGCTTGGAGGGGACCTCTACGAGACAGTACTTC. This codes for CASSLEGTSTRQYF.

A single count supports this clone. The chain couples TRBV7-8 to TRBJ1-3; tentative D call: TRBD1 (5 bases). This CDR3 comprises 15 residues. Germline CDR1 reads SGHVS; CDR2 reads FQNEAQ. Trimming took 1 base from V and 1 from J, leaving 8 bases between them. Here the CDR3 DNA reads TGTGCCAGCAGCTTAGTTGGGGGATCTGGAAACACCATATATTTT. Its protein product is CASSLVGGSGNTIYF.

The V gene is TRBV5-4, the J gene TRBJ2-1, with 7 bases matching TRBD1. With 1 base clipped from V and 9 bases from J, the junction kept 13 bases outside the gene matches. The CDR3 spans 16 residues. Germline CDR1 reads SGHNT; CDR2 reads YYREEE (reference sequence). The DNA of the CDR3 is TGTGCCAGCAGCTTGCGCAGTCCGGGACAGCGCCTTGAGCAGTTCTTC. Protein: CASSLRSPGQRLEQFF.

V is TRBV19 and J is TRBJ1-2; unclear D gene. This CDR3 is built from 16 residues. Germline CDR1 and CDR2: LNHDA and SQIVND (reference sequence). Trimming removed 5 bases at V and 3 bases at J, with 19 bases between. CDR3 DNA sequence: TGTGCCAGTAGTGAAGTACGGGCCGCAGCACACTATGGCTACACCTTC. It encodes CASSEVRAAAHYGYTF.

In DNA, the CDR3 is TGTGCCAGCACCACAGGGGGGGACTATGGCTACACCTTC. Its translation: CASTTGGDYGYTF. This sequence joins TRBV7-9 and TRBJ1-2, with TRBD1 matching over 8 bases. The CDR3 runs 13 residues. Germline CDR1 SEHNR, CDR2 FQNEAQ (reference sequence). The V gene end was trimmed by 7 bases and the J gene end by 3 bases; junction bases not matched to a gene: 4.

The table lists this clone with a count of one. The CDR3 coding sequence is TGCAGTGCTAGTGTCTCTGGTCCCGGGTTTGGCTACGAGCAGTACTTC. Amino acid sequence: CSASVSGPGFGYEQYF. This chain uses TRBV20-1 with TRBJ2-7; no clear D gene. The CDR3 loop spans 16 amino acids. Trimming took 3 bases from V and 3 from J, leaving 21 bases between them. Germline-derived CDR1 and CDR2 are DFQATT and SNEGSKA (reference sequence).

V gene TRBV28 combines with J gene TRBJ1-1, with 7 bases identical to TRBD1. The CDR3 has 14 amino acids. Germline loops: CDR1 MDHEN, CDR2 SYDVKM. V was clipped by 2 bases and J by 3 bases; unmatched bases: 3. The CDR3 protein is CASSLQGGDTEAFF. The DNA for the CDR3 is TGTGCCAGCAGTTTACAGGGGGGGGACACTGAAGCTTTCTTT.

At least ten counts were recorded for this clone. The chain is built from TRBV19 and TRBJ1-1, with D tentatively TRBD1 (5 bases). Between the trimmed V and J ends, which lost 6 bases and 3 bases, there was a span of 8 bases. The V gene's germline CDR1 is LNHDA and CDR2 SQIVND (reference sequence). The CDR3 has 12 amino acids. In DNA form, the CDR3 reads TGTGCCAGTAGGGAAGGGGACACTGAAGCTTTCTTT. It translates to CASREGDTEAFF.

The V and J genes are TRBV19 and TRBJ2-3, with D unresolved. The V gene's germline CDR1 is LNHDA and CDR2 SQIVND (reference sequence). The V gene lost 7 bases and the J gene lost 0 bases, with 14 bases spanning the gap. This CDR3 has 15 amino acids. The CDR3 region has the DNA TGTGCCAGTACCACGGGCGGATCCAGCACAGATACGCAGTATTTT. The encoded protein is CASTTGGSSTDTQYF.